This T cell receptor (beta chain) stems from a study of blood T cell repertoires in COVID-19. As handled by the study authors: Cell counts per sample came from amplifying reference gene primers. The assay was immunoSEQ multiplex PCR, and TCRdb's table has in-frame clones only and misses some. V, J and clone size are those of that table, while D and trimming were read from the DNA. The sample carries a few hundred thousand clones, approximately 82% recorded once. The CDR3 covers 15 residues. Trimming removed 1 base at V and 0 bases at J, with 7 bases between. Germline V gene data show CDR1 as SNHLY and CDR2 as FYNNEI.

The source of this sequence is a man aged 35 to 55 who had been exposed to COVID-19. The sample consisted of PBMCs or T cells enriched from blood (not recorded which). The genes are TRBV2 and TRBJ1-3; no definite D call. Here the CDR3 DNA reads TGTGCCAGCAGTGAAGGCAGGTACTCTGGAAACACCATATATTTT. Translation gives CASSEGRYSGNTIYF. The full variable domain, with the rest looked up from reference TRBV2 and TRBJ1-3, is EPEVTQTPSHQVTQMGQEVILRCVPISNHLYFYWYRQILGQKVEFLVSFYNNEISEKSEIFDDQFSVERPDGSNFTLKIRSTKLEDSAMYFCASSEGRYSGNTIYFGEGSWLTVV.